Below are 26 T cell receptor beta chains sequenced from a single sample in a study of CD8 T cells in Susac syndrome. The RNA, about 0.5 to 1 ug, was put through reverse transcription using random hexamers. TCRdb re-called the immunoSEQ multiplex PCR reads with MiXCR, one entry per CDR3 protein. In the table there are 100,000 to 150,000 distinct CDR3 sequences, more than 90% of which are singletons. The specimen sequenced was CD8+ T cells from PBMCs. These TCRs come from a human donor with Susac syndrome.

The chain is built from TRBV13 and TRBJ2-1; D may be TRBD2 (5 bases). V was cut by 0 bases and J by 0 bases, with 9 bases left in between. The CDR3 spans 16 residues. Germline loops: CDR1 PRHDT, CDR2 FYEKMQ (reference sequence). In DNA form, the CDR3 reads TGTGCCAGCAGCTTAGGCTTAGGGAGCTCCTACAATGAGCAGTTCTTC. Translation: CASSLGLGSSYNEQFF. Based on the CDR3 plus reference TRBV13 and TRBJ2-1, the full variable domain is AAGVIQSPRHLIKEKRETATLKCYPIPRHDTVYWYQQGPGQDPQFLISFYEKMQSDKGSIPDRFSAQQFSDYHSELNMSSLELGDSALYFCASSLGLGSSYNEQFFGPGTRLTVL.

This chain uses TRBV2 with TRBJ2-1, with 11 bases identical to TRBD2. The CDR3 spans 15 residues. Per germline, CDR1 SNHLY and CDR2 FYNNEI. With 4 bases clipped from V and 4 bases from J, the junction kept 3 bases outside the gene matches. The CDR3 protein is CASSVGLAAYNEQFF. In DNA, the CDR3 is TGTGCCAGCAGTGTGGGACTAGCGGCGTACAATGAGCAGTTCTTC. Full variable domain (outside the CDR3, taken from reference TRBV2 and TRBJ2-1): EPEVTQTPSHQVTQMGQEVILRCVPISNHLYFYWYRQILGQKVEFLVSFYNNEISEKSEIFDDQFSVERPDGSNFTLKIRSTKLEDSAMYFCASSVGLAAYNEQFFGPGTRLTVL.

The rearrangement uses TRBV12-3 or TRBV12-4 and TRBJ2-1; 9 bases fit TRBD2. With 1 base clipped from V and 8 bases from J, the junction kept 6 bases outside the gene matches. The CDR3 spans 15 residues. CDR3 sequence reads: CASSLGREGRDEQFF. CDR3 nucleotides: TGTGCCAGCAGTTTAGGGCGGGAGGGCCGGGATGAGCAGTTCTTC.

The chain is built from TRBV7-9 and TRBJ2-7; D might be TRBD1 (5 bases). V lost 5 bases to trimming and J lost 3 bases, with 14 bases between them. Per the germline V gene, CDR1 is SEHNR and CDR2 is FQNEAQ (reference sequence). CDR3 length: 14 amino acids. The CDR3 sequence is CASSTTTGLYEQYF. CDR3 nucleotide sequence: TGTGCCAGCAGCACTACTACAGGCCTCTACGAGCAGTACTTC.

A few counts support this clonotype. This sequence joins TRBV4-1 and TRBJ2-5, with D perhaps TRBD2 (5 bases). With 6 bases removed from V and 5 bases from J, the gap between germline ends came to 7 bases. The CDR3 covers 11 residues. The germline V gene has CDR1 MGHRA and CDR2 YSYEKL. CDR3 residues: CASSRGETQYF. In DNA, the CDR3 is TGCGCCAGCAGTCGAGGGGAGACCCAGTACTTC.

CDR3 sequence (DNA): TGTGCCTGGAGTTCAATGAAGAATGAGCAGTTCTTC. It codes for CAWSSMKNEQFF. The V gene is TRBV30, the J gene TRBJ2-1; the D is unclear. With 2 bases removed from V and 7 bases from J, the gap between germline ends came to 9 bases. This CDR3 has 12 amino acids. Germline V lookup: CDR1 GTSNPN, CDR2 SVGIG (reference sequence).

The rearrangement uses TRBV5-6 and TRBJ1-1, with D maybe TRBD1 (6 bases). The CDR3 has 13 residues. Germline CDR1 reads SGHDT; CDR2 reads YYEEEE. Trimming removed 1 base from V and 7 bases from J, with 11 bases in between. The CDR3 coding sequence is TGTGCCAGCAGCTTGCCGACAGGTCTTGAAGCTTTCTTT. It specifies CASSLPTGLEAFF.

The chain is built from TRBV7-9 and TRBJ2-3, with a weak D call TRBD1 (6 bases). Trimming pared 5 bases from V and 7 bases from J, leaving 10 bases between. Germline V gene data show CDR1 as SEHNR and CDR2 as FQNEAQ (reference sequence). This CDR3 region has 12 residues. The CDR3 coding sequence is TGTGCCAGCAGCGATGGGACATATACGCAGTATTTT. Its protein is CASSDGTYTQYF.

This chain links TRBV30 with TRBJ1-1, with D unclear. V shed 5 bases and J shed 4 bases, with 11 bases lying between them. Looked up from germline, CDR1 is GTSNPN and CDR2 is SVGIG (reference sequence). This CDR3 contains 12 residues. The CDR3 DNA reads TGTGCCTGGGGAATGGGGTTCACTGAAGCTTTCTTT. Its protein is CAWGMGFTEAFF.

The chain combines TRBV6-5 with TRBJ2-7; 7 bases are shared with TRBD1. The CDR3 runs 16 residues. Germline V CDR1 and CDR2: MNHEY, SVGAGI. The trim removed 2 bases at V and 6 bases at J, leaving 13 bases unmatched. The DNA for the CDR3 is TGTGCCAGCAGTTACGCTACCGGGACAGTCAAGGCCGAGCAGTACTTC. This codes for CASSYATGTVKAEQYF.

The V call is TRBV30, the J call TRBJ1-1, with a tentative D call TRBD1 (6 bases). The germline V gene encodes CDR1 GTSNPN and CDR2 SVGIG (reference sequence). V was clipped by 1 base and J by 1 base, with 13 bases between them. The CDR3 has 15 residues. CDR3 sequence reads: CAWSAGAGANTEAFF. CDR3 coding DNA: TGTGCCTGGAGTGCCGGCGCGGGGGCGAACACTGAAGCTTTCTTT.

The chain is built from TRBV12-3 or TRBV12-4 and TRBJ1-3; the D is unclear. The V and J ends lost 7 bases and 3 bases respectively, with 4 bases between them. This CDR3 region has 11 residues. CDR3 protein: CASTHGNTIYF. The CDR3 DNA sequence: TGTGCCAGCACCCATGGAAACACCATATATTTT.

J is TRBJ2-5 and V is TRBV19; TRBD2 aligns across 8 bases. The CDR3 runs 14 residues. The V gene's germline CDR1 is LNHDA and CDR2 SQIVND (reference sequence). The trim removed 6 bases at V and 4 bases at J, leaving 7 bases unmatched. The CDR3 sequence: CASRARGGRETQYF. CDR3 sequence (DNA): TGTGCCAGTAGGGCACGGGGGGGCCGAGAGACCCAGTACTTC.

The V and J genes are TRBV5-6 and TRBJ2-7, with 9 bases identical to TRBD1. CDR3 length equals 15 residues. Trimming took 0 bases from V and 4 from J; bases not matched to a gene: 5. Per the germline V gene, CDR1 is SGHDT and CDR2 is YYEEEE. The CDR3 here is CASSLEGQGLYEQYF. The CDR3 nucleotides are TGTGCCAGCAGCTTGGAGGGACAGGGATTGTACGAGCAGTACTTC.

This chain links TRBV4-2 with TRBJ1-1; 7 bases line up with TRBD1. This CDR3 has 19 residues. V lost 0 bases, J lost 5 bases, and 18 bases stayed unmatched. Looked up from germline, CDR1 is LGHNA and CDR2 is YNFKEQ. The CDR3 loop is CASSQDPQEEGATRTEAFF. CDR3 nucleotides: TGTGCCAGCAGCCAAGATCCCCAGGAGGAGGGGGCAACAAGAACTGAAGCTTTCTTT.

The CDR3 nucleotides read TGTGCCAGCAGCCCTCATCCTTCAGGGGGCTCGGCCAAAAACATTCAGTACTTC. Its translation is CASSPHPSGGSAKNIQYF. This chain connects TRBV7-9 to TRBJ2-4; TRBD1 aligns across 8 bases. Germline loops: CDR1 SEHNR, CDR2 FQNEAQ (reference sequence). The CDR3 is 18 amino acids. V lost 5 bases to trimming and J lost 1 base; unmatched junction nucleotides: 13.

CDR3 loop: CASSISYEQYF. The CDR3 DNA reads TGTGCCAGCAGTATCTCCTACGAGCAGTACTTC. The chain uses TRBV7-8 and TRBJ2-7, with unresolved D. The CDR3 is 11 residues long. Germline CDR1 SGHVS, CDR2 FQNEAQ. V lost 6 bases, J lost 0 bases, and 3 bases lay in between.

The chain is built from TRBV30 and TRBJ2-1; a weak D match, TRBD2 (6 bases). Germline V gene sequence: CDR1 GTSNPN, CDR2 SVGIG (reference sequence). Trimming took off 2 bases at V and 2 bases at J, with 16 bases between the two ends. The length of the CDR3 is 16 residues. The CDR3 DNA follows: TGTGCCTGGAGTATCGAAGCGCGGGATCCCTACAATGAGCAGTTCTTC. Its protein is CAWSIEARDPYNEQFF.

CDR3 residues: CASPPSGTIQETQYF. In nucleotides, the CDR3 is TGTGCCAGCCCTCCTAGCGGGACTATCCAAGAGACCCAGTACTTC. The chain combines TRBV2 with TRBJ2-5; TRBD2 matches 9 bases. J was trimmed by 1 base and V by 8 bases; bases with no gene match: 8. This CDR3 is 15 amino acids long. Per germline, CDR1 SNHLY and CDR2 FYNNEI.

The CDR3 is CASSLSGEATNEKLFF. DNA for the CDR3: TGTGCCAGCAGTTTATCGGGGGAGGCAACTAATGAAAAACTGTTTTTT. The rearrangement uses TRBV27 and TRBJ1-4; a possible D gene is TRBD1 (5 bases). This CDR3 is 16 amino acids long. Germline CDR1 MNHEY, CDR2 SMNVEV (reference sequence). Trimming stripped 0 bases from V and 0 bases from J, with 8 bases between.

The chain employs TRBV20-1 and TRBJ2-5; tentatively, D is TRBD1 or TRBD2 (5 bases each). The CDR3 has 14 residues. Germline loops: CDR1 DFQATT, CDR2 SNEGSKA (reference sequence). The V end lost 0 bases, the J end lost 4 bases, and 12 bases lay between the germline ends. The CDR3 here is CSARDAGRLETQYF. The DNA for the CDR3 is TGCAGTGCTAGAGATGCAGGGAGACTAGAGACCCAGTACTTC.

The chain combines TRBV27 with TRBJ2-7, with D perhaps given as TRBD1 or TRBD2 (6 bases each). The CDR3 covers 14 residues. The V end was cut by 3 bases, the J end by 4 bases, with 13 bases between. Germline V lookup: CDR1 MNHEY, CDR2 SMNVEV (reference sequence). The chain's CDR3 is CASSFARGAYEQYF. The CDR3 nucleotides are TGTGCCAGCAGTTTCGCTAGGGGGGCTTACGAGCAGTACTTC.

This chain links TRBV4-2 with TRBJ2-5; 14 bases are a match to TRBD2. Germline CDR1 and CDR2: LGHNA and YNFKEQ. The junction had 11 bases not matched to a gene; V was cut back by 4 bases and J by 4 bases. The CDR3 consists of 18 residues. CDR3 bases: TGTGCCAGCAGCCCGCGTCGGGCGACTAGCGGGGGGGCAGAGACCCAGTACTTC. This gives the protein CASSPRRATSGGAETQYF.

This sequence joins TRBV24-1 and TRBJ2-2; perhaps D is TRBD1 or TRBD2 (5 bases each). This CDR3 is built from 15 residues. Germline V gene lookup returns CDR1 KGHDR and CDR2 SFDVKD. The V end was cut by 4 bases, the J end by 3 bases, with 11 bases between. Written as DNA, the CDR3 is TGTGCCACCAGTGAATCTGGGGGTTACACCGGGGAGCTGTTTTTT. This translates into CATSESGGYTGELFF.

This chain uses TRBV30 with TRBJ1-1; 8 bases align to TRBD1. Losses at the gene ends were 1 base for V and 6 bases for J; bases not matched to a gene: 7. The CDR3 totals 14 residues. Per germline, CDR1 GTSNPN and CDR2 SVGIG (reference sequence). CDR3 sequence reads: CAWSAGQGISEAFF. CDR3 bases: TGTGCCTGGAGTGCCGGACAGGGAATATCTGAAGCTTTCTTT.

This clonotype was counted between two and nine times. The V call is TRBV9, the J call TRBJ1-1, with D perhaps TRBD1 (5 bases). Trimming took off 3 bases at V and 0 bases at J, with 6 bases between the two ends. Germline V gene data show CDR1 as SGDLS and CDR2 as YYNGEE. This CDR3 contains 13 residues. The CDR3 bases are TGTGCCAGCAGCGGGACACTGAACACTGAAGCTTTCTTT. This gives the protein CASSGTLNTEAFF.